The 28 T cell receptor beta chains in this list originate from one sample, sequenced in a study of T cells in tuberculosis. The data were produced by immunoSEQ multiplex PCR, yet TCRdb's version contains in-frame clones alone and is incomplete. The sample includes roughly 24,000 clones, almost 97% of them seen just once. The sequencing input was PBMCs. The receptors stem from a donor aged 10 to 29 with latent tuberculosis or without tuberculosis infection.

The chain links TRBV10-3 to TRBJ1-2; no definite D call. The CDR3 has 12 amino acids. The V end was cut by 3 bases, the J end by 4 bases, with 6 bases between. Germline CDR1 and CDR2: ENHRY and SYGVKD. In nucleotides, the CDR3 is TGTGCCATCAGTGATTCGAGCTATGGCTACACCTTC. Translating gives CAISDSSYGYTF.

The rearrangement links TRBV30 to TRBJ1-2; D is ambiguous. Germline assignment: CDR1 GTSNPN and CDR2 SVGIG (reference sequence). The V end was cut by 4 bases, the J end by 2 bases, with 5 bases between. CDR3 length equals 11 residues. The CDR3 sequence: CAWKPNYGYTF. The CDR3 DNA reads as TGTGCCTGGAAGCCGAACTATGGCTACACCTTC.

The chain is built from TRBV27 and TRBJ1-1, with D maybe TRBD1 (6 bases). V lost 3 bases to trimming and J lost 9 bases, with 20 bases between them. The CDR3 is 15 residues long. Germline CDR1 and CDR2: MNHEY and SMNVEV (reference sequence). CDR3 sequence reads: CASSFEGGARRKAFF. The CDR3 DNA follows: TGTGCCAGCAGTTTCGAAGGGGGGGCGAGGAGAAAAGCTTTCTTT.

The chain uses TRBV2 and TRBJ2-7; 10 nucleotides align to TRBD1. Germline CDR1 SNHLY, CDR2 FYNNEI. The CDR3 loop spans 15 amino acids. The trim removed 9 bases at V and 5 bases at J, leaving 13 bases unmatched. For the CDR3, the DNA is TGTGCCAGATCATCCGGGACAGGGGCGGGCGACGAGCAGTACTTC. Translated: CARSSGTGAGDEQYF. Filled out from reference TRBV2 and TRBJ2-7, the complete variable domain reads EPEVTQTPSHQVTQMGQEVILRCVPISNHLYFYWYRQILGQKVEFLVSFYNNEISEKSEIFDDQFSVERPDGSNFTLKIRSTKLEDSAMYFCARSSGTGAGDEQYFGPGTRLTVT.

The J gene is TRBJ2-7, the V gene TRBV4-3; weak D call: TRBD2 (5 bases). CDR1 and CDR2 from the germline V gene are LGHNA and YSLEER. V shed 4 bases and J shed 3 bases, with 22 bases lying between them. The CDR3 extends over 17 amino acids. CDR3 DNA: TGCGCCAGCAGCCTCAACAGAGGACTGACTGGCGGCTACGAGCAGTACTTC. Translated, it gives CASSLNRGLTGGYEQYF.

The rearrangement joins TRBV19 to TRBJ1-4, with TRBD1 as a possible D gene (5 bases). Germline V lookup: CDR1 LNHDA, CDR2 SQIVND (reference sequence). The V end lost 7 bases, the J end lost 5 bases, and 11 bases lay between the germline ends. This CDR3 is built from 13 residues. Here the CDR3 DNA reads TGTGCCAGTATGGGGCTGGACAATGAAAAACTGTTTTTT. It is translated as CASMGLDNEKLFF.

The genes are TRBV11-2 and TRBJ1-2, with TRBD1 identical over 10 bases. The CDR3 length is 15 residues. From germline, CDR1 is SGHAT and CDR2 FQNNGV. V shed 5 bases, J shed 7 bases, and the junction held 10 bases outside the gene matches. The CDR3 protein is CASSIPGQGRTGYTF. CDR3 sequence (DNA): TGTGCCAGCAGCATCCCGGGACAGGGGAGGACTGGCTACACCTTC.

This rearrangement joins TRBV4-3 to TRBJ2-5; 8 nucleotides align to TRBD2. Germline CDR1 and CDR2: LGHNA and YSLEER. V dropped 1 base and J dropped 3; count of bases not matched to a gene: 4. The CDR3 totals 15 residues. DNA of the CDR3: TGCGCCAGCAGCCAAGGGAAGGGACTAGAAGAGACCCAGTACTTC. It yields the protein CASSQGKGLEETQYF.

In DNA form, the CDR3 reads TGTGCCAGCTCTCCTAGGGAGAGGATTTACACTGAAGCTTTCTTT. Translated: CASSPRERIYTEAFF. The rearrangement uses TRBV18 and TRBJ1-1; D gene uncertain. The CDR3 has 15 residues. Germline lookup yields CDR1 KGHSH and CDR2 LQKENI. The germline V and J ends were trimmed by 6 bases and 3 bases, with 17 bases remaining between them.

The CDR3 is CASSLRPGQGDVYYGYTF. The CDR3 DNA sequence: TGCGCCAGCAGCTTAAGACCGGGACAGGGAGATGTTTACTATGGCTACACCTTC. The genes are TRBV5-1 and TRBJ1-2, with 9 bases fitting TRBD1. CDR1 is SGHRS and CDR2 is YFSETQ in the germline V gene. This CDR3 has 18 amino acids. V shed 2 bases and J 3 bases; nucleotides not matched to a gene: 14. Supplemented by reference TRBV5-1 and TRBJ1-2, the full variable domain reads KAGVTQTPRYLIKTRGQQVTLSCSPISGHRSVSWYQQTPGQGLQFLFEYFSETQRNKGNFPGRFSGRQFSNSRSEMNVSTLELGDSALYLCASSLRPGQGDVYYGYTFGSGTRLTVV.

The chain links TRBV19 to TRBJ2-5, with TRBD2 as a possible D gene (6 bases). The germline gives CDR1 LNHDA, CDR2 SQIVND (reference sequence). CDR3 length: 18 amino acids. V lost 1 base and J 5 bases, leaving 23 bases between the germline ends. The DNA for the CDR3 is TGTGCCAGTAGTATAGGGCCCGGTGACCTTGGCGGGGCTGAGACCCAGTACTTC. Amino acids: CASSIGPGDLGGAETQYF.

This rearrangement joins TRBV27 to TRBJ2-7; 12 positions agree with TRBD2. The length of the CDR3 is 18 residues. Losses at the gene ends were 3 bases for V and 1 base for J; bases not matched to a gene: 10. The germline V gene encodes CDR1 MNHEY and CDR2 SMNVEV (reference sequence). The CDR3 sequence is CASSLASGGAARSYEQYF. The DNA of the CDR3 is TGTGCCAGCAGTTTGGCTAGCGGGGGGGCCGCACGGTCCTACGAGCAGTACTTC.

The rearrangement joins TRBV7-9 to TRBJ2-7, with a possible D match to TRBD1 (6 bases). CDR3 size: 15 residues. V was cut by 4 bases and J by 6 bases, with 19 bases left in between. The germline gives CDR1 SEHNR, CDR2 FQNEAQ (reference sequence). CDR3: CASSWGSTGNSEQYF. The CDR3 DNA follows: TGTGCCAGCAGCTGGGGGTCTACAGGGAATTCCGAGCAGTACTTC.

The chain uses TRBV5-3 and TRBJ1-6, with TRBD1 matching over 7 bases. TRBV5-3 is an ORF for which the function is uncertain. Trimming at V came to 4 bases and at J to 8 bases, leaving 18 bases not matched to a gene. This CDR3 spans 18 amino acids. The CDR3 DNA sequence: TGTGCCAGAAGCGCGGACAGGTACCTAGGGGCCGAGGATTCACCCCTCCACTTT. Amino acids: CARSADRYLGAEDSPLHF.

V and J are TRBV7-9 and TRBJ1-5, with 7 bases fitting TRBD1. Germline CDR1 SEHNR, CDR2 FQNEAQ (reference sequence). V gave up 5 bases and J gave up 3 bases; unmatched junction bases: 13. This CDR3 contains 17 residues. The CDR3 sequence: CASSQGMRQGINQPQHF. Written as DNA, the CDR3 is TGTGCCAGCAGCCAGGGAATGAGACAGGGAATCAATCAGCCCCAGCATTTT.

J is TRBJ1-6 and V is TRBV9; the D is unclear. V dropped 0 bases and J dropped 5 bases, with 9 bases sitting between them. The CDR3 consists of 15 residues. The V gene's germline CDR1 is SGDLS and CDR2 YYNGEE. The CDR3 here is CASSVDRRNNSPLHF. The CDR3 DNA reads as TGTGCCAGCAGCGTAGATAGGAGGAATAATTCACCCCTCCACTTT. The whole variable domain, filled in from reference TRBV9 and TRBJ1-6, reads DSGVTQTPKHLITATGQRVTLRCSPRSGDLSVYWYQQSLDQGLQFLIQYYNGEERAKGNILERFSAQQFPDLHSELNLSSLELGDSALYFCASSVDRRNNSPLHFGNGTRLTVT.

J is TRBJ2-7 and V is TRBV18, with TRBD1 matching over 12 bases. V was clipped by 6 bases and J by 3 bases; unmatched bases: 6. Germline CDR1 KGHSH, CDR2 LQKENI. The length of the CDR3 is 15 residues. The CDR3 nucleotides are TGTGCCAGCTCGCAAAGGGACAGGGGGCTCTACGAGCAGTACTTC. This gives the protein CASSQRDRGLYEQYF.

The chain couples TRBV6-5 to TRBJ1-1, with D possibly being TRBD1 (6 bases). V gave up 1 base and J gave up 4 bases, with 13 bases separating them. Germline values: CDR1 MNHEY, CDR2 SVGAGI. There are 15 residues in the CDR3. The CDR3 is CASSYFPQGSTEAFF. CDR3 sequence (DNA): TGTGCCAGCAGTTACTTCCCCCAGGGGAGCACTGAAGCTTTCTTT.

This rearrangement joins TRBV5-1 to TRBJ2-1, with 9 bases aligning to TRBD2. Germline values: CDR1 SGHRS, CDR2 YFSETQ. J gave up 7 bases and V 1 base, and 12 bases lay outside the gene matches. This CDR3 contains 17 residues. CDR3 DNA sequence: TGCGCCAGCAGCTTGACCCCGGGACTAGCATTTCAAAATGAGCAGTTCTTC. Amino acids: CASSLTPGLAFQNEQFF.

The chain combines TRBV7-9 with TRBJ1-2; TRBD1 aligns across 7 bases. This CDR3 spans 15 amino acids. Germline CDR1 reads SEHNR; CDR2 reads FQNEAQ (reference sequence). V lost 3 bases to trimming and J lost 4 bases; unmatched junction nucleotides: 8. The CDR3 here is CASSFRDRLLYGYTF. The CDR3 nucleotides are TGTGCCAGCAGCTTTCGGGACAGATTACTCTATGGCTACACCTTC.

V and J are TRBV10-1 and TRBJ2-4, with 8 nucleotides matching TRBD1. Germline V gene sequence: CDR1 WNHNN, CDR2 SYGVQD (reference sequence). This CDR3 has 13 residues. V lost 6 bases to trimming and J lost 7 bases; unmatched junction nucleotides: 5. CDR3 nucleotides: TGCGCCAGCAGCGCCAACAGGGGGAACATTCAGTACTTC. It codes for CASSANRGNIQYF.

This chain joins TRBV29-1 and TRBJ2-1; 11 bases match TRBD2. The trim removed 6 bases at V and 7 bases at J, leaving 8 bases unmatched. The CDR3 is made up of 14 amino acids. Per the germline V gene, CDR1 is SQVTM and CDR2 is ANQGSEA. CDR3 nucleotide sequence: TGCAGCGTGCAGACTAGCGGGGCCCAAAATGAGCAGTTCTTC. Its protein is CSVQTSGAQNEQFF.

V usage is TRBV19 and J usage is TRBJ2-7, with a tentative D call TRBD2 (6 bases). The V gene's germline CDR1 is LNHDA and CDR2 SQIVND (reference sequence). The CDR3 is 14 amino acids. V lost 1 base, J lost 5 bases, and 12 bases lay in between. This chain's CDR3 is CASSIGLETHEQYF. The CDR3, as DNA: TGTGCCAGTAGTATAGGACTAGAGACCCACGAGCAGTACTTC.

The V gene is TRBV19, the J gene TRBJ1-1, with D possibly being TRBD1 (5 bases). The CDR3 is made up of 12 amino acids. Germline V gene sequence: CDR1 LNHDA, CDR2 SQIVND (reference sequence). Trimming left V 3 bases short and J 8 bases short, with 10 bases between. The CDR3 region is CASSMRGIEAFF. The CDR3 coding sequence is TGTGCCAGTAGTATGCGGGGGATCGAAGCTTTCTTT. Complete variable domain (other parts from reference TRBV19 and TRBJ1-1): DGGITQSPKYLFRKEGQNVTLSCEQNLNHDAMYWYRQDPGQGLRLIYYSQIVNDFQKGDIAEGYSVSREKKESFPLTVTSAQKNPTAFYLCASSMRGIEAFFGQGTRLTVV.

CDR3 sequence: CASSLDGLRVNTEAFF. Here the CDR3 DNA reads TGTGCCAGCAGCTTAGATGGTCTGAGGGTGAACACTGAAGCTTTCTTT. This sequence joins TRBV7-2 and TRBJ1-1, with no clear D. Trimming pared 1 base from V and 0 bases from J, leaving 12 bases between. Germline loops: CDR1 SGHTA, CDR2 FQGNSA. The CDR3 contains 16 residues.

This CDR3 reads CASSPSGVPSYEQYF. In DNA form, the CDR3 reads TGTGCCAGTAGTCCCTCGGGGGTACCCTCCTACGAGCAGTACTTC. This chain joins TRBV19 and TRBJ2-7, with D perhaps matching TRBD2 (6 bases). The CDR3 is 15 residues long. The V end lost 5 bases, the J end lost 0 bases, and 14 bases lay between the germline ends. Germline V gene lookup returns CDR1 LNHDA and CDR2 SQIVND (reference sequence).

The chain combines TRBV21-1 with TRBJ2-3; the table gives TRBD2 as D, unverified against the DNA. TRBV21-1 is a documented pseudogene. This CDR3 has 16 residues. DNA for the CDR3: TGTGCCAGCAGCAAACGACTAGCGGGGGGGAAAGATACGCAGTATTTT. This gives the protein CASSKRLAGGKDTQYF.

The J gene is TRBJ1-4, the V gene TRBV2; maybe TRBD1 (5 bases). Between the trimmed V and J ends, which lost 11 bases and 5 bases, there was a span of 18 bases. The CDR3 spans 14 residues. CDR1 and CDR2 (germline): SNHLY, FYNNEI. CDR3 protein: CACRSDSMNEKLFF. The CDR3 DNA follows: TGTGCCTGCCGTAGTGACAGCATGAATGAAAAACTGTTTTTT.